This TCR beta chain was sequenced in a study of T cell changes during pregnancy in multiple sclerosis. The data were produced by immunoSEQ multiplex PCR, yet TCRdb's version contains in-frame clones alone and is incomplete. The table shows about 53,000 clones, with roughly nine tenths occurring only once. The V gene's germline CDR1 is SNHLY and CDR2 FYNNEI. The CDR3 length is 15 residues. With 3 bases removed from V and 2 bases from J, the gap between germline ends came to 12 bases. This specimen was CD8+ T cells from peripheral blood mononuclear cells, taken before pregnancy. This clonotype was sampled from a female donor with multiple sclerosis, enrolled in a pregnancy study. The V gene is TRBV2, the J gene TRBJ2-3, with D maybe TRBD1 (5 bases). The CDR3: CASSEGPVDTDTQYF. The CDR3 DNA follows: TGTGCCAGCAGTGAGGGGCCGGTCGACACAGATACGCAGTATTTT.